The entry below describes one T cell receptor (beta chain). Trimming took 6 bases from V and 0 from J, leaving 8 bases between them. This CDR3 spans 13 amino acids. Germline V gene data show CDR1 as SNHLY and CDR2 as FYNNEI. The sample belongs to a study of neoadjuvant anti-PD-1 for oral cavity cancer. Clones were sequenced by immunoSEQ multiplex PCR, and TCRdb holds only the in-frame ones, with some missing. Found here are around 14,000 clones, over 65% of them singletons; the top ten hold under 3%. This clonotype was sampled from a person between 40 and 85 years old with oral cavity squamous cell carcinoma. The material was PBMCs, obtained before nivolumab (anti-PD-1) treatment. This chain uses TRBV2 with TRBJ1-1; no clear D gene. In nucleotides, the CDR3 is TGTGCCAGCAGACGGACGATGAACACTGAAGCTTTCTTT. As protein: CASRRTMNTEAFF. Filled out from reference TRBV2 and TRBJ1-1, the complete variable domain reads EPEVTQTPSHQVTQMGQEVILRCVPISNHLYFYWYRQILGQKVEFLVSFYNNEISEKSEIFDDQFSVERPDGSNFTLKIRSTKLEDSAMYFCASRRTMNTEAFFGQGTRLTVV.